This T cell receptor (beta chain) was identified during a study of CD8 T cells in ankylosing spondylitis. Study-level points and caveats: Both synovial fluid and blood in reactive arthritis had previously been reported to carry some motif variants. Enrichment of disease-linked clones was reportedly significant in matched ankylosing spondylitis synovial fluid. Several highly homologous variants made up a TCR beta motif that seemed to typify ankylosing spondylitis blood. Clones that were linked to disease were CD8+ and were relatively rare in peripheral blood.

The CDR3 length is 15 residues. J gave up 9 bases and V 2 bases, and 6 bases lay outside the gene matches. The germline V gene has CDR1 SGHTA and CDR2 FQGNSA. Molecular-barcoded quantitative 5'-RACE produced these TCR beta libraries. TCRdb reprocessed the 5' RACE reads via MiXCR and lists one record per CDR3 protein. This table holds a few hundred thousand distinct CDR3 sequences, approximately 20% found once. This clonotype has more than one count but fewer than ten. Its target is not known. The source is a male donor with ankylosing spondylitis. The specimen was blood, either unsorted or a sorted T cell fraction (not recorded which). This chain connects TRBV7-2 to TRBJ2-1; 11 bases fit TRBD2. The CDR3 here is CASSLIAGGLGEQFF. The CDR3 region has the DNA TGTGCCAGCAGCTTAATAGCGGGAGGGTTGGGTGAGCAGTTCTTC.